This T cell receptor beta chain was captured in a study of blood T cells in healthy people across ages. Findings of the study overall: Whereas aged donors had fewer naive CD4+ cells, long-lived donors had more of them and higher diversity.

This clonotype was detected only a few times. Its antigen is unknown. A sample-barcoded 5' primer and a J-beta primer mix were used in a second PCR of about 7 to 12 cycles. TCRdb redid the calling of the 5' RACE reads with MiXCR, one entry per CDR3 protein. In the table there are about 840,000 distinct CDR3 sequences, around 29% of which are singletons. V was trimmed by 3 bases and J by 4 bases, leaving 11 bases between them. The CDR3 sequence is 14 residues long. This sample was shared with a second study, whose subject was T cells of mothers and their children.

The origin of this receptor is a woman between 40 and 50 years old in good health. Specimen: blood. This chain joins TRBV12-3 or TRBV12-4 and TRBJ2-3, with D tentatively TRBD2 (6 bases). CDR3 bases: TGTGCCAGCAGTTTGCTCTCTAGCGCAGATACGCAGTATTTT. Residues: CASSLLSSADTQYF.